Listed here are 25 T cell receptor beta chains from one sample, sequenced in a study of CD8 T cells in ankylosing spondylitis. From the 5' RACE reads, TCRdb called clonotypes with MiXCR, one entry per CDR3 protein. The sample includes about 130,000 distinct CDR3 sequences, over 7% of them seen just once. Material: blood, either unsorted or a sorted T cell fraction (not recorded which). These receptors were collected from a male donor with ankylosing spondylitis or in good health (not recorded which).

The sample holds a few counts of this clonotype. The chain has TRBV29-1 and TRBJ2-5; D unclear. The CDR3 consists of 11 residues. Germline assignment: CDR1 SQVTM and CDR2 ANQGSEA. Trimming took 6 bases from V and 2 from J, leaving 7 bases between them. CDR3 DNA: TGCAGCGTGGGCCTACAAGAGACCCAGTACTTC. Residues: CSVGLQETQYF.

This clonotype was picked up a small number of times. This chain joins TRBV11-2 and TRBJ1-4; D is possibly TRBD1 (6 bases). CDR1 is SGHAT, CDR2 FQNNGV, per germline. The CDR3 consists of 11 residues. The V end was cut by 7 bases, the J end by 16 bases, with 16 bases between. The CDR3 is CASTRTARGFF. The DNA for the CDR3 is TGTGCCAGCACAAGGACAGCGAGAGGGTTTTTT.

This clonotype was counted at least ten times. J is TRBJ2-7 and V is TRBV6-2 or TRBV6-3; possible D gene TRBD2, 5 bases. Trimming shortened V by 6 bases and J by 3 bases, and 15 bases separated the two germline ends. Germline lookup yields CDR1 MNHEY and CDR2 SVGEGT. This CDR3 is built from 14 residues. The CDR3 region is CASRPAESYYEQYF. The CDR3 region has the DNA TGTGCCAGCAGGCCAGCGGAAAGTTACTACGAGCAGTACTTC.

Many counts were recorded for this clonotype. The chain uses TRBV6-1 and TRBJ2-3; 11 bases agree with TRBD2. The junction had 5 bases not matched to a gene; V was cut back by 6 bases and J by 3 bases. This CDR3 region has 15 residues. CDR1 MNHNS and CDR2 SASEGT come from the germline V gene. The DNA for the CDR3 is TGTGCCAGCAGAGGCACTAGCGGGAGTACAGATACGCAGTATTTT. As protein: CASRGTSGSTDTQYF.

The rearrangement uses TRBV20-1 and TRBJ2-1; 8 bases agree with TRBD2. V was pared by 6 bases and J by 10 bases, with 17 bases of the junction left unmatched. The germline CDR1 and CDR2 sequences are DFQATT and SNEGSKA (reference sequence). The CDR3 is 15 amino acids. The CDR3 sequence is CSARPTGTSILEQFF. The CDR3, as DNA: TGCAGTGCGAGACCCACCGGGACTAGTATTTTGGAGCAGTTCTTC.

Ten or more counts support this clonotype. The CDR3 region has the DNA TGTGCCAGCAGTTACACTCGGGACAGGAATAATTCACCCCTCCACTTT. Translation: CASSYTRDRNNSPLHF. The chain uses TRBV6-5 and TRBJ1-6, with 8 bases matching TRBD1. Germline CDR1 MNHEY, CDR2 SVGAGI. Germline trimming cut 2 bases from V and 5 bases from J; bases unmatched to any gene: 5. This CDR3 is built from 16 residues.

Ten or more counts support this clonotype. The chain links TRBV7-6 to TRBJ1-5; D is undetermined. The germline gives CDR1 SGHVS, CDR2 FNYEAQ. Trimming cost V 0 bases and J 5 bases, with 11 bases left between them. The CDR3 has 15 residues. The CDR3 protein is CASSLAWGDDQPQHF. The CDR3 DNA reads TGTGCCAGCAGCTTAGCTTGGGGTGACGATCAGCCCCAGCATTTT.

This clonotype was found many times. This chain connects TRBV20-1 to TRBJ2-3; tentative D call: TRBD1 (5 bases). This CDR3 has 14 amino acids. Per the germline V gene, CDR1 is DFQATT and CDR2 is SNEGSKA (reference sequence). The V and J ends lost 5 bases and 1 base respectively, with 13 bases between them. The CDR3 nucleotides read TGCAGTGCTGGGGCGGTGGTTCGCACAGATACGCAGTATTTT. Translation gives CSAGAVVRTDTQYF.

This clonotype was counted at least ten times. The rearrangement uses TRBV6-5 and TRBJ2-1; 11 positions agree with TRBD1. V shed 6 bases and J 7 bases; nucleotides not matched to a gene: 11. Germline V CDR1 and CDR2: MNHEY, SVGAGI. CDR3 length equals 16 residues. CDR3 nucleotide sequence: TGTGCCAGCAGCTACGGCGGACAGGGGGCGGGTAATGAGCAGTTCTTC. As protein: CASSYGGQGAGNEQFF.

Many counts were recorded for this clonotype. The rearrangement joins TRBV5-8 to TRBJ2-5; D possibly corresponds to TRBD2 (6 bases). Per germline, CDR1 SGHTS and CDR2 YDEGEE. The V end lost 4 bases, the J end lost 4 bases, and 11 bases lay between the germline ends. The CDR3 consists of 13 residues. The CDR3 DNA reads as TGTGCCAGCAGCAGACTAGGACGAGAGACCCAGTACTTC. The encoded protein is CASSRLGRETQYF.

This clonotype was counted at least ten times. The chain carries TRBV12-3 or TRBV12-4 and TRBJ1-5; 7 bases line up with TRBD1. This CDR3 contains 14 residues. V gave up 5 bases and J gave up 5 bases; unmatched junction bases: 6. The CDR3 is CASSRGQNHQPQHF. Here the CDR3 DNA reads TGTGCCAGCAGTCGGGGACAGAACCATCAGCCCCAGCATTTT.

This clonotype occurred many times. J is TRBJ2-1 and V is TRBV9; 14 nucleotides line up with TRBD2. Trimming cost V 0 bases and J 6 bases; bases outside gene matches: 2. Germline values: CDR1 SGDLS, CDR2 YYNGEE. This CDR3 comprises 16 residues. The CDR3 DNA reads TGTGCCAGCAGCGTAGTCGGACTAGCGGGAGGCAATGAGCAGTTCTTC. As protein: CASSVVGLAGGNEQFF. The full variable domain, completed using reference TRBV9 and TRBJ2-1, is DSGVTQTPKHLITATGQRVTLRCSPRSGDLSVYWYQQSLDQGLQFLIQYYNGEERAKGNILERFSAQQFPDLHSELNLSSLELGDSALYFCASSVVGLAGGNEQFFGPGTRLTVL.

There are a few counts of this clonotype. The chain recombines TRBV29-1 with TRBJ2-7; 10 nucleotides line up with TRBD1. Germline CDR1 is SQVTM and CDR2 is ANQGSEA. The CDR3 contains 16 residues. V shed 3 bases and J 6 bases; nucleotides not matched to a gene: 14. CDR3 sequence reads: CSVDRTGTGVSSEQYF. DNA for the CDR3: TGCAGCGTTGATCGCACCGGGACAGGGGTCTCCAGCGAGCAGTACTTC.

The genes are TRBV7-2 and TRBJ2-7; no firm D call. The CDR3 is 14 residues long. V was clipped by 1 base and J by 4 bases, with 11 bases between them. Germline V gene lookup returns CDR1 SGHTA and CDR2 FQGNSA. CDR3 sequence: CASSLDPAWYEQYF. Written as DNA, the CDR3 is TGTGCCAGCAGCTTAGATCCAGCGTGGTACGAGCAGTACTTC.

This clonotype was seen many times. The J gene is TRBJ1-1, the V gene TRBV5-1; D is uncertain. CDR1 and CDR2 (germline): SGHRS, YFSETQ. The length of the CDR3 is 14 residues. V shed 2 bases and J shed 10 bases, with 18 bases lying between them. DNA of the CDR3: TGCGCCAGCAGCTTTGGTACAGATTGGCTCGTAGCTTTCTTT. This translates into CASSFGTDWLVAFF.

This chain joins TRBV7-2 and TRBJ2-7; D is ambiguous. The V end was cut by 2 bases, the J end by 0 bases, with 8 bases between. This CDR3 is 14 amino acids long. CDR1 and CDR2 (germline): SGHTA, FQGNSA. The CDR3 sequence: CASSLSQASYEQYF. In DNA form, the CDR3 reads TGTGCCAGCAGCTTATCCCAGGCCTCCTACGAGCAGTACTTC.

This clonotype was seen a few times. V is TRBV11-2 and J is TRBJ1-2; D is unclear. Germline values: CDR1 SGHAT, CDR2 FQNNGV. V was clipped by 5 bases and J by 2 bases, with 9 bases between them. This CDR3 region has 13 residues. The CDR3 loop reads CASSPELNYGYTF. CDR3 DNA sequence: TGTGCCAGCAGCCCCGAGCTCAACTATGGCTACACCTTC. Variable domain in full (rest from reference TRBV11-2 and TRBJ1-2): EAGVAQSPRYKIIEKRQSVAFWCNPISGHATLYWYQQILGQGPKLLIQFQNNGVVDDSQLPKDRFSAERLKGVDSTLKIQPAKLEDSAVYLCASSPELNYGYTFGSGTRLTVV.

This clonotype appeared many times. The chain combines TRBV27 with TRBJ2-1; TRBD2 is a possible D gene (5 bases). Germline CDR1 MNHEY, CDR2 SMNVEV (reference sequence). Between the trimmed V and J ends, which lost 5 bases and 6 bases, there was a span of 20 bases. The CDR3 totals 16 residues. The CDR3 protein is CASSTPPGRLPNEQFF. In nucleotides, the CDR3 is TGTGCCAGCAGTACCCCCCCGGGGAGATTACCCAATGAGCAGTTCTTC.

This clonotype was observed many times. This chain connects TRBV20-1 to TRBJ2-4; a possible D gene is TRBD2 (5 bases). Trimming stripped 7 bases from V and 1 base from J, with 14 bases between. Per the germline V gene, CDR1 is DFQATT and CDR2 is SNEGSKA (reference sequence). This CDR3 region has 14 residues. The CDR3 DNA sequence: TGCAGTGGAAATGAGGGAGAGGCCAAAAACATTCAGTACTTC. Amino acid sequence: CSGNEGEAKNIQYF.

This clonotype has at least ten counts. This rearrangement joins TRBV29-1 to TRBJ2-3; no clear D gene. This CDR3 has 10 residues. Germline CDR1 is SQVTM and CDR2 is ANQGSEA. Trimming cost V 5 bases and J 11 bases, with 11 bases left between them. CDR3 loop: CSVRAERQYF. DNA for the CDR3: TGCAGCGTTCGGGCAGAGAGGCAGTATTTT.

This clonotype was counted a single time. This chain links TRBV7-2 with TRBJ1-4; TRBD1 is a possible D gene (6 bases). The germline gives CDR1 SGHTA, CDR2 FQGNSA. CDR3 length equals 16 residues. Trimming took off 0 bases at V and 4 bases at J, with 12 bases between the two ends. The CDR3 is CASSLALGAVNEKLFF. The CDR3 coding sequence is TGTGCCAGCAGCTTAGCCCTGGGGGCAGTTAATGAAAAACTGTTTTTT.

In this sample, this clonotype turned up many times. V gene TRBV7-8 combines with J gene TRBJ2-7; perhaps D is TRBD1 or TRBD2 (5 bases each). Germline loops: CDR1 SGHVS, CDR2 FQNEAQ. Trimming cost V 5 bases and J 7 bases, with 18 bases left between them. CDR3 length: 14 residues. CDR3 sequence: CASSTHFGTVEQYF. CDR3 sequence (DNA): TGTGCCAGCAGCACCCATTTCGGGACGGTAGAGCAGTACTTC.

In this sample, this clonotype turned up many times. The chain uses TRBV5-1 and TRBJ2-1; 8 nucleotides agree with TRBD1. The V and J ends lost 5 bases and 2 bases, in that order; junction bases with no gene match: 3. Germline CDR1 is SGHRS and CDR2 is YFSETQ. The CDR3 is 14 residues long. CDR3 loop: CASSETGAYNEQFF. Written as DNA, the CDR3 is TGCGCCAGCAGTGAGACAGGGGCCTACAATGAGCAGTTCTTC.

This chain uses TRBV4-3 with TRBJ2-2; TRBD2 is a possible D gene (6 bases). The germline gives CDR1 LGHNA, CDR2 YSLEER. The ends were cut back, 1 base at V and 1 base at J, with 13 bases in the middle. The CDR3 consists of 17 residues. In DNA, the CDR3 is TGCGCCAGCAGCCAAGTCGTACAAGCGGGGAACACCGGGGAGCTGTTTTTT. This gives the protein CASSQVVQAGNTGELFF.

This clonotype was detected many times. The chain uses TRBV15 and TRBJ1-2, with no clear D. The CDR3 extends over 12 amino acids. Germline V CDR1 and CDR2: LNHNV, YYDKDF (reference sequence). V was trimmed by 0 bases and J by 8 bases, leaving 7 bases between them. The CDR3 is CATSRDHRGYTF. The CDR3 nucleotides read TGTGCCACCAGCAGAGATCATAGGGGCTACACCTTC. Looking up the rest from reference TRBV15 and TRBJ1-2 gives the full variable domain: DAMVIQNPRYQVTQFGKPVTLSCSQTLNHNVMYWYQQKSSQAPKLLFHYYDKDFNNEADTPDNFQSRRPNTSFCFLDIRSPGLGDTAMYLCATSRDHRGYTFGSGTRLTVV.